The 6 T cell receptor beta chains below were found in one sample sequenced in a study of cytomegalovirus exposure and HLA in healthy donors. PCR used 60 Vbeta primers and 13 Jbeta primers. Clones were read by immunoSEQ multiplex PCR, and TCRdb kept only the in-frame ones, dropping some. The data contain approximately 38,000 clones, 66% of them singletons. The sample consisted of PBMCs. Every receptor here comes from a man aged 50 to 60 in good health and CMV-seropositive.

This clone was found a few times. The chain has TRBV7-2 and TRBJ2-7, with a tentative D call TRBD1 (5 bases). Germline loops: CDR1 SGHTA, CDR2 FQGNSA. Trimming removed 8 bases at V and 0 bases at J, with 11 bases between. There are 13 residues in the CDR3. The CDR3 here is CASGYRRSYEQYF. For the CDR3, the DNA is TGTGCCAGCGGATACAGGCGCTCCTACGAGCAGTACTTC. The whole variable domain, filled in from reference TRBV7-2 and TRBJ2-7, reads GAGVSQSPSNKVTEKGKDVELRCDPISGHTALYWYRQSLGQGLEFLIYFQGNSAPDKSGLPSDRFSAERTGGSVSTLTIQRTQQEDSAVYLCASGYRRSYEQYFGPGTRLTVT.

The chain couples TRBV5-1 to TRBJ1-4, with D hard to call. V was shortened by 0 bases and J by 6 bases, with 15 bases between the two germline ends. Germline CDR1 and CDR2: SGHRS and YFSETQ. The CDR3 length is 16 residues. The CDR3 sequence is CASSLELGGRDEKLFF. For the CDR3, the DNA is TGCGCCAGCAGCTTGGAATTGGGTGGTCGGGATGAAAAACTGTTTTTT.

The genes are TRBV9 and TRBJ1-4; D is uncertain. Trimming stripped 0 bases from V and 0 bases from J, with 6 bases between. Germline V CDR1 and CDR2: SGDLS, YYNGEE. CDR3 size: 15 residues. CDR3 DNA: TGTGCCAGCAGCGTAGGAGGAGCAACTAATGAAAAACTGTTTTTT. Translating it yields CASSVGGATNEKLFF.

J is TRBJ2-7 and V is TRBV28; 10 nucleotides align to TRBD1. CDR3 length equals 14 residues. J gave up 3 bases and V 7 bases, and 6 bases lay outside the gene matches. Germline CDR1 reads MDHEN; CDR2 reads SYDVKM. Written as DNA, the CDR3 is TGTGCCAGCAATAAGGGGGACAGGGGCTACGAGCAGTACTTC. It translates to CASNKGDRGYEQYF.

This clone was seen only a few times. The V call is TRBV30, the J call TRBJ1-3; maybe TRBD1 (6 bases). Trimming took off 1 base at V and 3 bases at J, with 13 bases between the two ends. Germline V lookup: CDR1 GTSNPN, CDR2 SVGIG (reference sequence). The CDR3 extends over 15 amino acids. CDR3 DNA sequence: TGTGCCTGGAGTGGTCTGGGGGCGCATGGAAACACCATATATTTT. Encoded protein: CAWSGLGAHGNTIYF.

The chain carries TRBV11-2 and TRBJ1-5, with D perhaps TRBD1 (5 bases). V lost 5 bases and J lost 7, with 12 bases in between. CDR1 is SGHAT, CDR2 FQNNGV, per germline. This CDR3 is built from 13 residues. The CDR3 region has the DNA TGTGCCAGCAGCCTGGACATGTCCCAGCCCCAGCATTTT. Translated, it gives CASSLDMSQPQHF.